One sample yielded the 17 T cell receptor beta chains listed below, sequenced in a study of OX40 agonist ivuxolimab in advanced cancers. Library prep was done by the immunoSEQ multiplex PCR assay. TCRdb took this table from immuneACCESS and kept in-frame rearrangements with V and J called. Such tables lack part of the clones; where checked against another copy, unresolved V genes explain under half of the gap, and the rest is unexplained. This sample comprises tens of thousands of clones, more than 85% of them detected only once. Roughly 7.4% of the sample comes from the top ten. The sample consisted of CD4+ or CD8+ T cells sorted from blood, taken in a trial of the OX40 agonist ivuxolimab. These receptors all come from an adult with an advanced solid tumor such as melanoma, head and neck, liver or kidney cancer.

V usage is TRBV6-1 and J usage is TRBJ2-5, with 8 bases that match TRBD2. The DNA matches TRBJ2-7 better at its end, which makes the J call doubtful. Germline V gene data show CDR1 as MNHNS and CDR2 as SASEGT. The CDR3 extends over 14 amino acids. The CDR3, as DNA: TGTGCCAGCGCCGGGACTAGGGCGTCCTACGAGCAGTACTTC. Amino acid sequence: CASAGTRASYEQYF.

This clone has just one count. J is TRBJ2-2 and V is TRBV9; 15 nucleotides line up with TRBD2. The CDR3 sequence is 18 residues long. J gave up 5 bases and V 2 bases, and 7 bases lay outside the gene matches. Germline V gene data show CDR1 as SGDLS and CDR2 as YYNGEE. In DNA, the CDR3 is TGTGCCAGCAGCGTGGGACTAGCGGGAGGAAGAGAAACCGGGGAGCTGTTTTTT. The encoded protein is CASSVGLAGGRETGELFF.

This chain's CDR3 is CASSKQAGEGYEQYF. The DNA of the CDR3 is TGTGCCAGCAGCAAACAAGCGGGAGAAGGTTACGAGCAGTACTTC. V gene TRBV5-4 combines with J gene TRBJ2-7, with 8 bases fitting TRBD2. V was pared by 4 bases and J by 4 bases, with 10 bases of the junction left unmatched. Germline assignment: CDR1 SGHNT and CDR2 YYREEE (reference sequence). This CDR3 is 15 amino acids long.

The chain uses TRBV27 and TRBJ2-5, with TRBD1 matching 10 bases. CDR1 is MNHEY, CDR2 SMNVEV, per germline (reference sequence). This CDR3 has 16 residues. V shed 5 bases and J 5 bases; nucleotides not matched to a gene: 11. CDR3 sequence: CASSTYLGTGAETQYF. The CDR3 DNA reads TGTGCCAGCAGTACCTACCTCGGGACAGGGGCGGAGACCCAGTACTTC.

DNA for the CDR3: TGTGCCAGCAGTATTAACAGACTTAGCTCCTACGAGCAGTACTTC. Translation gives CASSINRLSSYEQYF. The chain joins TRBV28 to TRBJ2-7; D is unclear. V lost 5 bases to trimming and J lost 0 bases, with 14 bases between them. Germline V lookup: CDR1 MDHEN, CDR2 SYDVKM. The CDR3 loop spans 15 amino acids. Complete variable domain (other parts from reference TRBV28 and TRBJ2-7): DVKVTQSSRYLVKRTGEKVFLECVQDMDHENMFWYRQDPGLGLRLIYFSYDVKMKEKGDIPEGYSVSREKKERFSLILESASTNQTSMYLCASSINRLSSYEQYFGPGTRLTVT.

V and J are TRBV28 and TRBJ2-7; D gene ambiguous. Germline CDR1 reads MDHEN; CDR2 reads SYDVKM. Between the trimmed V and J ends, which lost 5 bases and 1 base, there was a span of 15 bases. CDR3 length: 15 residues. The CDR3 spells CASSPGGRGSYEQYF. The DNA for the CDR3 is TGTGCCAGCAGTCCAGGTGGGCGTGGATCCTACGAGCAGTACTTC.

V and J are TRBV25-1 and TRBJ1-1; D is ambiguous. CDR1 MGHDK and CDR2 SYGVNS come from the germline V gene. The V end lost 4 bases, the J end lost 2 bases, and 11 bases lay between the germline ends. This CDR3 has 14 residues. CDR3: CASSGVGKNTEAFF. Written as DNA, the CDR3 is TGTGCCAGCAGTGGGGTAGGGAAAAACACTGAAGCTTTCTTT.

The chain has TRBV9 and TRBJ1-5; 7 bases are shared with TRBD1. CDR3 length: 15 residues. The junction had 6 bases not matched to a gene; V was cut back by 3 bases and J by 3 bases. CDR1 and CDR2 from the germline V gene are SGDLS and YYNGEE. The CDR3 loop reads CASSGTGQHNQPQHF. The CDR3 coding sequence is TGTGCCAGCAGCGGGACGGGACAGCACAATCAGCCCCAGCATTTT.

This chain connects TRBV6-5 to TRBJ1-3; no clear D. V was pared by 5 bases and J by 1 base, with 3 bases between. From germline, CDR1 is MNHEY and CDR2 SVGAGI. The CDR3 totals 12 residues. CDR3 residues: CASSPSGNTIYF. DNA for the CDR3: TGTGCCAGCAGTCCATCTGGAAACACCATATATTTT.

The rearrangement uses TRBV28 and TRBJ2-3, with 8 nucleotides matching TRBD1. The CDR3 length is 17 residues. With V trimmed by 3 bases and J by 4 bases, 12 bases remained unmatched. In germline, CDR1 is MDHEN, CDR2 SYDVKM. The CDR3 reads CASSLASGGVWADTQYF. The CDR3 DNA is TGTGCCAGCAGTTTGGCCTCAGGGGGCGTCTGGGCAGATACGCAGTATTTT.

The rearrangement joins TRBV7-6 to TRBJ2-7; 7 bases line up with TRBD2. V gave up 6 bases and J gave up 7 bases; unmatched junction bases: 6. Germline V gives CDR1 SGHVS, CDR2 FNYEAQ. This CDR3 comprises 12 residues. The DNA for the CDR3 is TGTGCCAGCAGTCGGTACGGGGGGGAGCAGTACTTC. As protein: CASSRYGGEQYF.

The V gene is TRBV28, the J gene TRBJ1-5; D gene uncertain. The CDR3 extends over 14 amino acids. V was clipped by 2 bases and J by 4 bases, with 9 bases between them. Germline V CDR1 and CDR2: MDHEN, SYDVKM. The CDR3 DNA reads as TGTGCCAGCAGTTTAATTCTTGTGAATCAGCCCCAGCATTTT. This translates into CASSLILVNQPQHF.

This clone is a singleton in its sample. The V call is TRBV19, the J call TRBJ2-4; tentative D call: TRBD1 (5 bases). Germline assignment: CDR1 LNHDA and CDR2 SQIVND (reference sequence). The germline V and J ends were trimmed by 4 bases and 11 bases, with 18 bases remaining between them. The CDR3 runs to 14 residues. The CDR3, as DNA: TGTGCCAGTAGTACCATGGGCCAGGGTAAAGTTCAGTACTTC. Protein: CASSTMGQGKVQYF.

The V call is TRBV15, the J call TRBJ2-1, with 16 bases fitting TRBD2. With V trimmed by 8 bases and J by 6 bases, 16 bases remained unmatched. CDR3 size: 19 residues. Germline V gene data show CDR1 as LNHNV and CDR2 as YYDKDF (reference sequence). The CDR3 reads CATGGTSGRAGTTTNEQFF. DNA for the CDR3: TGTGCCACCGGGGGGACTAGCGGGAGGGCCGGGACTACTACCAATGAGCAGTTCTTC.

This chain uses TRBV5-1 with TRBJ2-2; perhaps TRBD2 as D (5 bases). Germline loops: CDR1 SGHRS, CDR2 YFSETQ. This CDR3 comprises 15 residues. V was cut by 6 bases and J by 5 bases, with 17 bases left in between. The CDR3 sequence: CASKGTTGDTGELFF. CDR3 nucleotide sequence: TGCGCCAGCAAGGGAACAACCGGGGATACCGGGGAGCTGTTTTTT.

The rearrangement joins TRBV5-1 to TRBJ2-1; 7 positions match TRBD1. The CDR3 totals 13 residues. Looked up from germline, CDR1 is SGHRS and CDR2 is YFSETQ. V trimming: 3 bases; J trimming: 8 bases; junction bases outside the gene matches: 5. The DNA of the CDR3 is TGCGCCAGCAGCTATAACAGGGGAGATGAGCAGTTCTTC. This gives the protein CASSYNRGDEQFF.

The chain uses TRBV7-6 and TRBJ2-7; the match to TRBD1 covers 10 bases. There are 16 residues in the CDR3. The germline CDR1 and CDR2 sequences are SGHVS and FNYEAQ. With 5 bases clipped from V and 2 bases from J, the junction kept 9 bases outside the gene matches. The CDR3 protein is CASSALGDRGTYEQYF. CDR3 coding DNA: TGTGCCAGCAGCGCGCTAGGGGACAGGGGAACCTACGAGCAGTACTTC.